This T cell receptor (beta chain) is drawn from a study of blood T cell repertoires in COVID-19 (TCRdb year 2020). Describing the broader study: Samples from collaborators originated in the United States, Italy and Spain and spanned both the acute and convalescent phases of COVID-19. Samples came from the ongoing ImmuneRACE study (first 160 participants) plus 1,254 subjects from 6 global collaborators. Where HLA class I and class II types were available, the types were taken from metadata supplied by the sample provider, not from assay-based typing. Deeply sampled blood TCRbeta repertoires from subjects exposed to, actively infected with, or recovered from COVID-19 were included in the dataset. Sample metadata almost always included a de-identified subject ID, COVID-19 status, age in years and sex. The repertoires were released in a freely available public database intended as a resource for research on the immune response to SARS-CoV-2. The material from the prospective study consisted of cDNA or gDNA derived from T cells, B-cell-depleted T cells, or PBMCs.

At one collaborating source in Seattle, patients were enrolled during active infection and were followed longitudinally through the course of disease. Each collaborating institution followed its own protocols to collect whole blood in K2EDTA tubes. For TCRbeta analysis, collaborator samples were shipped as frozen whole blood, as isolated PBMCs, or as DNA extracted from either sample type. Findings and caveats that apply to the study as a whole: Clinical and demographic metadata were provided uncurated, with the amount varying by source and participant.

In this sample, this clone turned up once. There is no known antigen for this receptor. No much larger clonotype is one base removed from it; base qualities were not supplied. The immunoSEQ Assay, a bias-controlled multiplex PCR, was used to amplify TCRbeta CDR3 regions from genomic DNA. In the original analysis: The number of nucleated cells in each sample was estimated from the amplification of reference gene primers within the assay. Sequence reads were collapsed and filtered to measure the absolute abundance of every unique TCRbeta CDR3 rearrangement. Productive Simpson clonality was computed per sample as the square root of Simpson's diversity index over productive rearrangements. Drawn from immuneACCESS, this table holds only the in-frame rearrangements with V and J called that TCRdb kept. Clones are partly lost; checked studies trace under half to an unresolved V gene and leave the rest unexplained. V and J calls and clone size are given by that table; D and trimming were obtained from the DNA. The sample table records roughly 230,000 clones; 85% to 95% of these occur just once. Approximately 0.8% of the sample is taken by the ten largest.

From the germline V gene, CDR1 is SNHLY and CDR2 is FYNNEI. Deletion took 4 bases off V and 0 bases off J, with a span of 12 bases between the germline ends. The CDR3 goes from the cysteine to the phenylalanine over 15 residues. Of the read, only the CDR3 DNA is kept; its 45 bases are in frame from base 1. The receptor comes from a man aged 25 to 40 with COVID-19, enrolled during active disease. The rearranged segments are TRBV2 and TRBJ1-1; no confident D gene assignment can be made. The source material was peripheral blood. The CDR3 reads CASSGDSRMNTEAFF. The sequenced DNA: TGTGCCAGCAGTGGCGATTCTCGCATGAACACTGAAGCTTTCTTT.